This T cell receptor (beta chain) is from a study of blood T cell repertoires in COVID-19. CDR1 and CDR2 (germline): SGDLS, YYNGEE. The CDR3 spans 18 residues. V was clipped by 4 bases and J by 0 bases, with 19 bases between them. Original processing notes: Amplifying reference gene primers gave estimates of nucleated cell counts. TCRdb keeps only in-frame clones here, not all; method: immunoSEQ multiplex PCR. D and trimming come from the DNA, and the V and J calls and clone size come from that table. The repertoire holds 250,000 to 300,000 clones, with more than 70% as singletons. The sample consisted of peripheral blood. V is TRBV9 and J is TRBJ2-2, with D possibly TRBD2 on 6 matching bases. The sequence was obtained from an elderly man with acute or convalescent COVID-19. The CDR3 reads CASSPFPGTGPNTGELFF. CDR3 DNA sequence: TGTGCCAGCAGCCCCTTCCCCGGGACTGGGCCGAACACCGGGGAGCTGTTTTTT.